Listed here are 30 T cell receptor beta chains from one sample, sequenced in a study of control samples from healthy donors and cancer patients. Method: immunoSEQ multiplex PCR; TCRdb's copy keeps in-frame clones and lacks some. The data contain 120,000 or so clones, around 87% of them seen just once; the ten biggest clones take up about 2.9%. Source material: blood. The receptors were gathered from a man in his sixties in good health.

This rearrangement joins TRBV27 to TRBJ2-1; 12 bases agree with TRBD2. The junction had 7 bases not matched to a gene; V was cut back by 3 bases and J by 1 base. CDR3 length: 18 amino acids. From germline, CDR1 is MNHEY and CDR2 SMNVEV (reference sequence). The CDR3 reads CASSFYPGTSGSYNEQFF. The CDR3 DNA reads as TGTGCCAGCAGTTTTTACCCCGGGACTAGCGGGTCCTACAATGAGCAGTTCTTC.

This chain uses TRBV7-8 with TRBJ2-7; TRBD2 aligns across 8 bases. The length of the CDR3 is 16 residues. Germline V gives CDR1 SGHVS, CDR2 FQNEAQ. Germline trimming cut 5 bases from V and 7 bases from J; bases unmatched to any gene: 16. CDR3 DNA sequence: TGTGCCAGCAGCCGAGGGCGGGGGGCCCGCTTGTTGGAGCAGTACTTC. Translation: CASSRGRGARLLEQYF. Looking up the rest from reference TRBV7-8 and TRBJ2-7 gives the full variable domain: GAGVSQSPRYKVAKRGQDVALRCDPISGHVSLFWYQQALGQGPEFLTYFQNEAQLDKSGLPSDRFFAERPEGSVSTLKIQRTQQEDSAVYLCASSRGRGARLLEQYFGPGTRLTVT.

V and J are TRBV6-6 and TRBJ1-4, with D possibly TRBD1 on 5 matching bases. The germline gives CDR1 MNHNY, CDR2 SVGAGI (reference sequence). The CDR3 consists of 18 residues. V was trimmed by 5 bases and J by 8 bases, leaving 27 bases between them. The CDR3 is CASSRFGTDRGLLEKLFF. CDR3 coding DNA: TGTGCCAGCAGTCGATTCGGCACGGATAGGGGTCTGCTAGAAAAACTGTTTTTT.

This clone was seen a single time. This same CDR3 is encoded by further DNA sequences in the sample. The rearrangement links TRBV5-1 to TRBJ1-5; D unclear. The ends were cut back, 3 bases at V and 0 bases at J, with 7 bases in the middle. CDR3 size: 14 residues. The V gene's germline CDR1 is SGHRS and CDR2 YFSETQ. The CDR3 bases are TGCGCCAGCAGCTCGGGCGATAGCAATCAGCCCCAGCATTTT. It translates to CASSSGDSNQPQHF.

The V call is TRBV7-2, the J call TRBJ1-3, with D possibly being TRBD1 (5 bases). CDR3 size: 15 residues. Trimming cost V 1 base and J 2 bases, with 9 bases left between them. The germline gives CDR1 SGHTA, CDR2 FQGNSA. The DNA for the CDR3 is TGTGCCAGCAGCTTAGGAACGGGGGCTGGAAACACCATATATTTT. Translating it yields CASSLGTGAGNTIYF.

The chain has TRBV27 and TRBJ2-7, with D perhaps TRBD1 or TRBD2 (6 bases each). CDR1 and CDR2 from the germline V gene are MNHEY and SMNVEV (reference sequence). Between the trimmed V and J ends, which lost 4 bases and 2 bases, there was a span of 15 bases. This CDR3 comprises 15 residues. The chain's CDR3 is CASSSPGGSTYEQYF. Written as DNA, the CDR3 is TGTGCCAGCAGTTCCCCCGGGGGCTCAACCTACGAGCAGTACTTC.

The rearrangement links TRBV28 to TRBJ2-7; D is perhaps TRBD1 (6 bases). This CDR3 has 11 amino acids. V lost 6 bases and J 8 bases, leaving 11 bases between the germline ends. Germline V lookup: CDR1 MDHEN, CDR2 SYDVKM. CDR3 sequence (DNA): TGTGCCAGCAGCCCAGGGGATCAGCAGTACTTC. Amino acid sequence: CASSPGDQQYF.

The chain carries TRBV11-3 and TRBJ1-2, with D uncertain. The V end was cut by 1 base, the J end by 0 bases, with 6 bases between. This CDR3 region has 14 residues. In germline, CDR1 is SGHNT, CDR2 YENEEA. In DNA, the CDR3 is TGTGCCAGCAGCTTAGCCGACCCTAACTATGGCTACACCTTC. Its translation is CASSLADPNYGYTF.

The chain employs TRBV4-1 and TRBJ1-1, with D unclear. The CDR3 is made up of 14 amino acids. Between the trimmed V and J ends, which lost 0 bases and 4 bases, there was a span of 9 bases. The V gene's germline CDR1 is MGHRA and CDR2 YSYEKL. Here the CDR3 DNA reads TGCGCCAGCAGCCAAGATCGGATGGTCACTGAAGCTTTCTTT. The encoded protein is CASSQDRMVTEAFF.

The chain couples TRBV7-2 to TRBJ1-2, with unresolved D. Germline CDR1 and CDR2: SGHTA and FQGNSA. This CDR3 has 14 residues. The V gene lost 1 base and the J gene lost 2 bases, with 8 bases spanning the gap. CDR3 bases: TGTGCCAGCAGCTTAGGTTTGGGGAACTATGGCTACACCTTC. This sequence encodes CASSLGLGNYGYTF.

J is TRBJ1-6 and V is TRBV7-9, with D perhaps matching TRBD1 (5 bases). Trimming pared 6 bases from V and 7 bases from J, leaving 13 bases between. The CDR3 loop spans 14 amino acids. CDR1 is SEHNR and CDR2 is FQNEAQ in the germline V gene (reference sequence). CDR3: CASSSGTRNSPLHF. CDR3 sequence (DNA): TGTGCCAGCAGTTCCGGGACCAGAAATTCACCCCTCCACTTT.

The rearrangement joins TRBV7-9 to TRBJ1-4; no firm D call. Trimming shortened V by 5 bases and J by 5 bases, and 15 bases separated the two germline ends. The germline CDR1 and CDR2 sequences are SEHNR and FQNEAQ (reference sequence). The CDR3 is 15 amino acids. DNA for the CDR3: TGTGCCAGCAGCAAAACCGGAAACGAGAATGAAAAACTGTTTTTT. It yields the protein CASSKTGNENEKLFF. The whole variable domain, filled in from reference TRBV7-9 and TRBJ1-4, reads DTGVSQNPRHKITKRGQNVTFRCDPISEHNRLYWYRQTLGQGPEFLTYFQNEAQLEKSRLLSDRFSAERPKGSFSTLEIQRTEQGDSAMYLCASSKTGNENEKLFFGSGTQLSVL.

V usage is TRBV5-4 and J usage is TRBJ1-4, with 11 positions matching TRBD1. This CDR3 is 18 amino acids long. From germline, CDR1 is SGHNT and CDR2 YYREEE (reference sequence). V lost 3 bases, J lost 0 bases, and 7 bases stayed unmatched. CDR3: CASSSERTGGATNEKLFF. DNA of the CDR3: TGTGCCAGCAGCTCCGAGAGGACAGGGGGCGCAACTAATGAAAAACTGTTTTTT.

The V and J genes are TRBV5-1 and TRBJ2-2; D is ambiguous. Per the germline V gene, CDR1 is SGHRS and CDR2 is YFSETQ. The CDR3 runs to 15 residues. Trimming removed 4 bases from V and 2 bases from J, with 12 bases in between. CDR3: CASSPRPVNTGELFF. DNA of the CDR3: TGCGCCAGCAGCCCACGGCCAGTTAACACCGGGGAGCTGTTTTTT.

This clone occurred once. The chain employs TRBV3-1 (or the pseudogene TRBV3-2) and TRBJ1-4; D not certain. V shed 3 bases and J shed 5 bases, with 10 bases lying between them. CDR3 length: 14 amino acids. Looked up from germline, CDR1 is LGHDT and CDR2 is YNNKEL (reference sequence). In DNA, the CDR3 is TGTGCCAGCAGCCAGAGGGCCCAGAATGAAAAACTGTTTTTT. Its translation is CASSQRAQNEKLFF.

The J gene is TRBJ2-3, the V gene TRBV10-2; the D is unclear. Trimming left V 3 bases short and J 3 bases short, with 19 bases between. The CDR3 is made up of 17 amino acids. Germline V gives CDR1 WSHSY, CDR2 SAAADI. The CDR3, as DNA: TGCGCCAGCAGTGACTCGGCCACGGTGGGTGGTACAGATACGCAGTATTTT. Its translation: CASSDSATVGGTDTQYF.

The chain combines TRBV28 with TRBJ1-1, with D tentatively TRBD1 (5 bases). V was trimmed by 3 bases and J by 9 bases, leaving 14 bases between them. The CDR3 spans 13 residues. CDR1 is MDHEN and CDR2 is SYDVKM in the germline V gene. As DNA, the CDR3 is TGTGCCAGCAGTTTTGAGGGGCGGATAAAAGCTTTCTTT. This sequence encodes CASSFEGRIKAFF.

A few counts support this clone. The chain uses TRBV25-1 and TRBJ2-5; D is possibly TRBD2 (5 bases). Trimming shortened V by 3 bases and J by 7 bases, and 12 bases separated the two germline ends. Germline CDR1 is MGHDK and CDR2 is SYGVNS. The length of the CDR3 is 13 residues. This CDR3 is CASSDPRGRTQYF. The CDR3 DNA is TGTGCCAGCAGTGATCCCCGGGGTCGGACCCAGTACTTC.

The CDR3 region has the DNA TGTGCCAGCAGCCCCAGCGGGGGGCGCCGAAAACTGTTTTTT. It specifies CASSPSGGRRKLFF. The chain links TRBV6-2 or TRBV6-3 to TRBJ1-4, with D possibly matching TRBD1 (6 bases). Germline assignment: CDR1 MNHEY and CDR2 SVGEGT. Deletions cut 6 bases from V and 10 bases from J, with 18 bases between. The CDR3 extends over 14 amino acids.

This chain joins TRBV19 and TRBJ1-5; a possible D gene is TRBD1 (5 bases). V was shortened by 4 bases and J by 4 bases, with 14 bases between the two germline ends. CDR1 LNHDA and CDR2 SQIVND come from the germline V gene (reference sequence). The CDR3 consists of 15 residues. Here the CDR3 DNA reads TGTGCCAGTAGTACCGGACTGGGGGGGAATCAGCCCCAGCATTTT. Amino acids: CASSTGLGGNQPQHF.

DNA for the CDR3: TGCGCCAGCAGCCATAGAGGCGGGAGCTCCTACGAGCAGTACTTC. Translated: CASSHRGGSSYEQYF. The chain links TRBV4-3 to TRBJ2-7; 7 bases align to TRBD2. The CDR3 contains 15 residues. Germline loops: CDR1 LGHNA, CDR2 YSLEER. The junction had 5 bases not matched to a gene; V was cut back by 3 bases and J by 0 bases.

This CDR3 is CASSLILGRQYF. The CDR3 coding sequence is TGTGCCAGCAGTTTAATCTTGGGACGGCAGTACTTC. The rearrangement joins TRBV28 to TRBJ2-7; the D gene could be TRBD1 or TRBD2 (5 bases each). Per germline, CDR1 MDHEN and CDR2 SYDVKM. The germline V and J ends were trimmed by 2 bases and 9 bases, with 11 bases remaining between them. CDR3 length: 12 amino acids.

This clone was detected only once. This chain links TRBV19 with TRBJ1-2; the D gene is possibly TRBD1 (5 bases). This CDR3 contains 13 residues. V lost 2 bases to trimming and J lost 6 bases, with 10 bases between them. From germline, CDR1 is LNHDA and CDR2 SQIVND (reference sequence). In DNA, the CDR3 is TGTGCCAGTAGTATAACCGCAGGGCATGGCTACACCTTC. Translated: CASSITAGHGYTF.

This CDR3 is CASSPLQGPVNNEQFF. CDR3 DNA: TGTGCCAGCTCACCACTACAGGGGCCCGTAAACAATGAGCAGTTCTTC. The rearrangement joins TRBV18 to TRBJ2-1; 7 bases map to TRBD1. CDR1 KGHSH and CDR2 LQKENI come from the germline V gene. The CDR3 runs 16 residues. J gave up 5 bases and V 1 base, and 8 bases lay outside the gene matches.

The rearrangement uses TRBV7-2 and TRBJ1-5; D possibly corresponds to TRBD1 (6 bases). This CDR3 is built from 14 residues. V was trimmed by 1 base and J by 7 bases, leaving 11 bases between them. From germline, CDR1 is SGHTA and CDR2 FQGNSA. CDR3 sequence: CASSLGTAGQPQHF. CDR3 DNA sequence: TGTGCCAGCAGCTTAGGGACAGCTGGCCAGCCCCAGCATTTT.

The chain links TRBV18 to TRBJ2-7; 10 nucleotides align to TRBD1. V lost 1 base, J lost 5 bases, and 2 bases stayed unmatched. Germline CDR1 reads KGHSH; CDR2 reads LQKENI. The CDR3 contains 14 residues. In DNA, the CDR3 is TGTGCCAGCTCACCACGACAGGGGGCGAACGAGCAGTACTTC. Translating it yields CASSPRQGANEQYF. The full variable domain, in which reference TRBV18 and TRBJ2-7 provide the parts outside the CDR3, is NAGVMQNPRHLVRRRGQEARLRCSPMKGHSHVYWYRQLPEEGLKFMVYLQKENIIDESGMPKERFSAEFPKEGPSILRIQQVVRGDSAAYFCASSPRQGANEQYFGPGTRLTVT.

The rearrangement uses TRBV7-9 and TRBJ2-7; D may be TRBD1 (5 bases). This CDR3 has 17 residues. Trimming took 4 bases from V and 2 from J, leaving 21 bases between them. CDR1 and CDR2 (germline): SEHNR, FQNEAQ (reference sequence). CDR3 region: CASSSYYRHPGTYEQYF. For the CDR3, the DNA is TGTGCCAGCAGCTCCTACTACAGACACCCAGGGACCTACGAGCAGTACTTC.

V usage is TRBV3-1 (or the pseudogene TRBV3-2) and J usage is TRBJ1-4; 8 positions match TRBD1. The CDR3 covers 12 residues. V dropped 4 bases and J dropped 13; count of bases not matched to a gene: 5. From germline, CDR1 is LGHDT and CDR2 YNNKEL (reference sequence). The chain's CDR3 is CASSPPQGALFF. As DNA, the CDR3 is TGTGCCAGCAGCCCTCCCCAGGGGGCACTGTTTTTT.

This rearrangement joins TRBV6-5 to TRBJ1-2; TRBD1 matches 8 bases. V shed 5 bases and J 1 base; nucleotides not matched to a gene: 3. The CDR3 spans 14 residues. The germline V gene encodes CDR1 MNHEY and CDR2 SVGAGI. CDR3 protein: CASSQGAGNYGYTF. The CDR3 bases are TGTGCCAGCAGTCAGGGGGCAGGTAACTATGGCTACACCTTC.

The CDR3 coding sequence is TGTGCCAGCTCACCAAAACAGTTGAACACTGAAGCTTTCTTT. Protein: CASSPKQLNTEAFF. The gene calls are TRBV18 and TRBJ1-1; no clear D. The germline V gene has CDR1 KGHSH and CDR2 LQKENI. The germline V and J ends were trimmed by 2 bases and 0 bases, with 7 bases remaining between them. The CDR3 spans 14 residues. Supplemented by reference TRBV18 and TRBJ1-1, the full variable domain reads NAGVMQNPRHLVRRRGQEARLRCSPMKGHSHVYWYRQLPEEGLKFMVYLQKENIIDESGMPKERFSAEFPKEGPSILRIQQVVRGDSAAYFCASSPKQLNTEAFFGQGTRLTVV.